What follows are 21 T cell receptor beta chains derived from one specimen sequenced in a study of cytomegalovirus exposure and HLA in healthy donors. PCR was performed using 60 Vbeta and 13 Jbeta primers. The protocol was immunoSEQ multiplex PCR, while the TCRdb copy is restricted to in-frame clones and leaves out a portion. Of some 130,000 clones in the sample, approximately 60% were seen once. The material sequenced was PBMCs. The receptor source for this set is a human donor in good health.

The rearrangement joins TRBV6-5 to TRBJ1-3; D gene ambiguous. V lost 2 bases and J 1 base, leaving 9 bases between the germline ends. Germline CDR1 MNHEY, CDR2 SVGAGI. The CDR3 runs to 15 residues. The CDR3 loop reads CASSYAGVSGNTIYF. DNA of the CDR3: TGTGCCAGCAGTTACGCCGGGGTTTCTGGAAACACCATATATTTT.

The rearrangement links TRBV7-8 to TRBJ2-4, with 14 bases identical to TRBD2. V shed 5 bases and J 0 bases; nucleotides not matched to a gene: 9. The germline gives CDR1 SGHVS, CDR2 FQNEAQ. The CDR3 covers 19 residues. Here the CDR3 reads CASSPRGLAGVKAKNIQYF. Written as DNA, the CDR3 is TGTGCCAGCAGCCCACGGGGACTAGCGGGAGTTAAAGCCAAAAACATTCAGTACTTC. The full variable domain, in which reference TRBV7-8 and TRBJ2-4 provide the parts outside the CDR3, is GAGVSQSPRYKVAKRGQDVALRCDPISGHVSLFWYQQALGQGPEFLTYFQNEAQLDKSGLPSDRFFAERPEGSVSTLKIQRTQQEDSAVYLCASSPRGLAGVKAKNIQYFGAGTRLSVL.

V is TRBV10-3 and J is TRBJ2-7; perhaps TRBD1 as D (5 bases). This CDR3 region has 13 residues. Germline CDR1 and CDR2: ENHRY and SYGVKD. Trimming left V 8 bases short and J 2 bases short, with 13 bases between. Written as DNA, the CDR3 is TGTGCCATCTGCGACGGACAAACCTACGAGCAGTACTTC. Encoded protein: CAICDGQTYEQYF.

This clone was observed a few times. V gene TRBV18 combines with J gene TRBJ2-7; perhaps TRBD1 as D (5 bases). The germline gives CDR1 KGHSH, CDR2 LQKENI. Deletions cut 3 bases from V and 3 bases from J, with 12 bases between. The CDR3 covers 14 residues. This chain's CDR3 is CASSPPADSYEQYF. The CDR3 nucleotides are TGTGCCAGCTCACCCCCGGCAGACAGCTACGAGCAGTACTTC.

The V call is TRBV27, the J call TRBJ1-5, with TRBD1 identical over 7 bases. Germline V CDR1 and CDR2: MNHEY, SMNVEV (reference sequence). J gave up 0 bases and V 6 bases, and 17 bases lay outside the gene matches. This CDR3 contains 19 residues. The CDR3 nucleotides are TGTGCCAGCAGCTCCTCCAGGGGGGTCGGGCCATATAGCAATCAGCCCCAGCATTTT. Its translation is CASSSSRGVGPYSNQPQHF.

The CDR3: CASKQQVSGNTIYF. The CDR3 DNA reads TGTGCCAGCAAACAACAAGTCTCTGGAAACACCATATATTTT. The J gene is TRBJ1-3, the V gene TRBV6-5; D gene uncertain. Germline loops: CDR1 MNHEY, CDR2 SVGAGI. CDR3 size: 14 residues. The V and J ends lost 7 bases and 0 bases respectively, with 10 bases between them.

This clone showed up just once. The rearrangement joins TRBV28 to TRBJ2-4; 10 positions agree with TRBD1. The CDR3 loop spans 13 amino acids. The J segment lost 6 bases and the V segment lost 6 bases, leaving 2 bases of the junction unmatched. Germline V gene data show CDR1 as MDHEN and CDR2 as SYDVKM. The chain's CDR3 is CASSRTGGNIQYF. CDR3 bases: TGTGCCAGCAGCCGGACAGGGGGAAACATTCAGTACTTC. Combining the CDR3 with reference TRBV28 and TRBJ2-4 gives the whole variable domain DVKVTQSSRYLVKRTGEKVFLECVQDMDHENMFWYRQDPGLGLRLIYFSYDVKMKEKGDIPEGYSVSREKKERFSLILESASTNQTSMYLCASSRTGGNIQYFGAGTRLSVL.

This chain uses TRBV5-4 with TRBJ2-7, with 10 nucleotides matching TRBD2. The CDR3 is 16 amino acids. The J segment lost 3 bases and the V segment lost 3 bases, leaving 9 bases of the junction unmatched. The V gene's germline CDR1 is SGHNT and CDR2 YYREEE (reference sequence). In nucleotides, the CDR3 is TGTGCCAGCAGCTCGAAAGCGGGAGGGGTGGGCTACGAGCAGTACTTC. Translating it yields CASSSKAGGVGYEQYF.

This chain joins TRBV10-3 and TRBJ2-5, with a possible D match to TRBD2 (6 bases). V was shortened by 5 bases and J by 3 bases, with 19 bases between the two germline ends. Germline CDR1 reads ENHRY; CDR2 reads SYGVKD. This CDR3 has 16 residues. The CDR3 nucleotides read TGTGCCATCAGTTCCTCAAGAGGTACGGGGGAAGAGACCCAGTACTTC. Translation gives CAISSSRGTGEETQYF.

The J gene is TRBJ2-5, the V gene TRBV7-9, with 7 bases lining up with TRBD2. CDR3 length: 12 amino acids. The trim removed 4 bases at V and 7 bases at J, leaving 3 bases unmatched. Germline assignment: CDR1 SEHNR and CDR2 FQNEAQ (reference sequence). DNA for the CDR3: TGTGCCAGCAGCTCATCGGGGGGGACCCAGTACTTC. It encodes CASSSSGGTQYF. Supplemented by reference TRBV7-9 and TRBJ2-5, the full variable domain reads DTGVSQNPRHKITKRGQNVTFRCDPISEHNRLYWYRQTLGQGPEFLTYFQNEAQLEKSRLLSDRFSAERPKGSFSTLEIQRTEQGDSAMYLCASSSSGGTQYFGPGTRLLVL.

The chain joins TRBV5-1 to TRBJ2-1; 12 bases match TRBD2. Germline V lookup: CDR1 SGHRS, CDR2 YFSETQ. This CDR3 region has 15 residues. V was pared by 2 bases and J by 6 bases, with 3 bases of the junction left unmatched. This chain's CDR3 is CASSFRTSGTNEQFF. The DNA for the CDR3 is TGCGCCAGCAGCTTTAGGACTAGCGGGACCAATGAGCAGTTCTTC.

The V call is TRBV6-5, the J call TRBJ2-5, with D possibly matching TRBD1 (6 bases). This CDR3 region has 13 residues. Germline CDR1 is MNHEY and CDR2 is SVGAGI. Deletions cut 5 bases from V and 4 bases from J, with 11 bases between. DNA of the CDR3: TGTGCCAGCAGTCGGGACAAACCAGAGACCCAGTACTTC. It yields the protein CASSRDKPETQYF.

The V call is TRBV10-3, the J call TRBJ2-5, with D possibly TRBD1 on 6 matching bases. Trimming took off 6 bases at V and 4 bases at J, with 15 bases between the two ends. The CDR3 sequence is 14 residues long. Germline loops: CDR1 ENHRY, CDR2 SYGVKD. CDR3 protein: CAIRRTDGAETQYF. In nucleotides, the CDR3 is TGTGCCATCAGACGGACAGACGGGGCAGAGACCCAGTACTTC.

This sequence joins TRBV6-6 and TRBJ1-4, with TRBD1 matching over 12 bases. The CDR3 loop spans 14 amino acids. V lost 6 bases and J lost 7; bases outside the gene matches: 3. Germline loops: CDR1 MNHNY, CDR2 SVGAGI (reference sequence). The CDR3 here is CASRGQGAFEKLFF. Written as DNA, the CDR3 is TGTGCCAGCAGGGGACAGGGGGCATTTGAAAAACTGTTTTTT.

The gene calls are TRBV25-1 and TRBJ1-5; 7 nucleotides agree with TRBD1. The CDR3 totals 14 residues. The V segment lost 4 bases and the J segment 5 bases; nucleotides outside the gene matches: 5. CDR1 is MGHDK, CDR2 SYGVNS, per germline. The CDR3 protein is CASSVTGSHQPQHF. CDR3 DNA sequence: TGTGCCAGCAGTGTGACAGGGTCCCATCAGCCCCAGCATTTT.

The chain couples TRBV6-1 to TRBJ1-4; D remains unclear. The CDR3 spans 13 residues. Germline lookup yields CDR1 MNHNS and CDR2 SASEGT. The V end lost 10 bases, the J end lost 1 base, and 10 bases lay between the germline ends. CDR3: CATLSLTNEKLFF. Here the CDR3 DNA reads TGTGCCACCTTGTCCTTAACTAATGAAAAACTGTTTTTT.

This clone occurred a few times. DNA of the CDR3: TGTGCCAGCAGCCCGGGACTAGCAGCTAGCACAGATACGCAGTATTTT. Encoded protein: CASSPGLAASTDTQYF. The chain has TRBV5-4 and TRBJ2-3; TRBD2 agrees at 9 bases. The V gene end was trimmed by 4 bases and the J gene end by 0 bases; junction bases not matched to a gene: 6. Germline CDR1 reads SGHNT; CDR2 reads YYREEE (reference sequence). The CDR3 spans 16 residues.

The chain employs TRBV9 and TRBJ2-2, with a possible D match to TRBD1 (7 bases). Germline lookup yields CDR1 SGDLS and CDR2 YYNGEE. The CDR3 is 14 residues long. Trimming pared 0 bases from V and 12 bases from J, leaving 15 bases between. The CDR3 sequence: CASSVAQGGVKLFF. CDR3 DNA sequence: TGTGCCAGCAGCGTAGCTCAGGGGGGAGTGAAGCTGTTTTTT.

The chain employs TRBV11-2 and TRBJ1-5; tentative D call: TRBD1 (5 bases). Germline-derived CDR1 and CDR2 are SGHAT and FQNNGV. The CDR3 is made up of 12 amino acids. V lost 5 bases to trimming and J lost 9 bases, with 11 bases between them. This CDR3 is CASSGSGGPQHF. The CDR3 DNA is TGTGCCAGCAGCGGGTCGGGGGGGCCCCAGCATTTT.

This chain links TRBV4-3 with TRBJ1-1, with D tentatively TRBD1 (5 bases). Germline assignment: CDR1 LGHNA and CDR2 YSLEER. The CDR3 loop spans 16 amino acids. V gave up 0 bases and J gave up 3 bases, with 14 bases separating them. CDR3 DNA sequence: TGCGCCAGCAGCCAAGACCCCTCAGGACATTACACTGAAGCTTTCTTT. This encodes CASSQDPSGHYTEAFF.

The V gene is TRBV7-7, the J gene TRBJ2-2, with 8 nucleotides matching TRBD1. The CDR3 is 15 residues long. Germline lookup yields CDR1 SSHAT and CDR2 FNYEAQ (reference sequence). With V trimmed by 5 bases and J by 3 bases, 5 bases remained unmatched. The CDR3 DNA follows: TGTGCCAGCAGCCGCGGACAGGGATACACCGGGGAGCTGTTTTTT. The encoded protein is CASSRGQGYTGELFF.